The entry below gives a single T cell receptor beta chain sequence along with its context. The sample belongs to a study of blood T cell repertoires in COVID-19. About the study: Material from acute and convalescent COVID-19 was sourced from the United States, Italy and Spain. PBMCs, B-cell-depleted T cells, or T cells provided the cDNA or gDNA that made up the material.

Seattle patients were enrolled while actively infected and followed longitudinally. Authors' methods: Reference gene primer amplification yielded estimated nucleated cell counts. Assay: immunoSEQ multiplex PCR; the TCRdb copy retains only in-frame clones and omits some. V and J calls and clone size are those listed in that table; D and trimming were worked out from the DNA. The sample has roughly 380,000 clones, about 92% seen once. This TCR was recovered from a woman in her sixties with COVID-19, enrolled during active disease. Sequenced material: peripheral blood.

The CDR3 region is CASSLELQSYGYTF. CDR3 in DNA: TGTGCCAGCAGCTTAGAGTTACAGTCCTATGGCTACACCTTC. The J gene is TRBJ1-2, the V gene TRBV7-8; D is ambiguous. The CDR3 sequence is 14 residues long. V gave up 1 base and J gave up 4 bases, with 10 bases separating them. Germline CDR1 and CDR2: SGHVS and FQNEAQ.